Sequencing of this T cell receptor beta chain was carried out in a study of human T cells and chemical hapten exposure. Study-level results: While controls formed fewer of them, expanded TCRs formed significantly more large CDR3 similarity clusters.

Ten or more counts support this clonotype. What it recognizes is unknown. Germline assignment: CDR1 SGHTA and CDR2 FQGNSA. The V gene lost 5 bases and the J gene lost 11 bases, with 15 bases spanning the gap. The CDR3 runs 12 residues. The time point is: patch test 3, about 24 weeks after DPC sensitization. As to treatment: therapeutic diphenylcyclopropenone sensitization with weekly scalp DPC. Each CDR3 protein is one row after TCRdb ran MiXCR on the RACE reads. The table records about 160,000 distinct CDR3 sequences, around 30% of them present only once. This receptor was obtained from a woman aged 18-29 years with alopecia areata. Some clones in this sample may be carry-over from other donors' samples. The source was whole blood, collected in connection with sensitization to the hapten diphenylcyclopropenone (DPC). J is TRBJ1-1 and V is TRBV7-2; a weak D match, TRBD1 (5 bases). The CDR3 is CASSPTPGRAFF. DNA of the CDR3: TGTGCCAGCAGCCCGACCCCAGGGAGGGCTTTCTTT. The full variable domain, with the rest looked up from reference TRBV7-2 and TRBJ1-1, is GAGVSQSPSNKVTEKGKDVELRCDPISGHTALYWYRQSLGQGLEFLIYFQGNSAPDKSGLPSDRFSAERTGGSVSTLTIQRTQQEDSAVYLCASSPTPGRAFFGQGTRLTVV.